What follows is one T cell receptor beta chain and its context. Germline V gives CDR1 LGHNA, CDR2 YSLEER. Trimming took 4 bases from V and 3 from J; bases not matched to a gene: 6. The CDR3 is 14 amino acids. The source of the sample is a study of blood T cell repertoires in COVID-19. Background on the study: COVID-19 samples collected from the United States, Italy and Spain covered acute and convalescent phases.

How the authors handled the data: Estimated nucleated cell counts came from reference gene primer amplification. Assay: immunoSEQ multiplex PCR; the TCRdb copy retains only in-frame clones and omits some. That table gives V, J and clone size, and the DNA gave D and trimming. The repertoire holds around 46,000 clones, with roughly four fifths as singletons. The chain links TRBV4-3 to TRBJ2-7; 7 positions agree with TRBD1. The clonotype comes from a man aged 35 to 55 with acute or convalescent COVID-19. Sequencing was performed on peripheral blood. The CDR3 sequence is CASSLRTGNYEQYF. The CDR3 DNA follows: TGCGCCAGCAGCCTACGGACAGGTAACTACGAGCAGTACTTC.